This T cell receptor beta chain appears in the sequencing data of a study of blood T cell repertoires in COVID-19. Overall study context: Whether acute or convalescent, the COVID-19 samples came from the United States, Italy and Spain. PBMCs, B-cell-depleted T cells, or T cells provided the cDNA or gDNA that made up the material.

Per the authors' pipeline: Reference gene primer amplification in the assay estimated nucleated cell counts. Measured with immunoSEQ multiplex PCR; TCRdb has only the in-frame clones, and not every one. From that table come the V and J calls and clone size; the DNA was used to work out D and trimming. The table shows roughly 200,000 clones, with 70% to 90% occurring only once. Per the germline V gene, CDR1 is KGHDR and CDR2 is SFDVKD. V trimming: 4 bases; J trimming: 5 bases; junction bases outside the gene matches: 12. CDR3 length equals 17 residues. The source material was peripheral blood. The sequence came from a woman under 30 who had recovered from COVID-19. The chain is built from TRBV24-1 and TRBJ1-5; TRBD1 matches at 8 bases. The CDR3 bases are TGTGCCACCAGTGAGGGAGGGACAGGTAAGGCCCATCAGCCCCAGCATTTT. It encodes CATSEGGTGKAHQPQHF.